Below, 23 T cell receptor beta chains from the same sample are listed, as sequenced in a study of T cell repertoires in cytomegalovirus infection. TCRdb re-called the reads with MiXCR, one entry per CDR3 protein. The sample contains under 200,000 distinct CDR3 sequences, 8% to 10% of which appear only once. The sequenced sample consisted of PBMCs. The receptors derive from a human donor in good health (CMV status not recorded). Some clones in this sample may be carry-over from other donors' samples.

The sample holds many counts of this clonotype. This chain uses TRBV4-2 with TRBJ2-1, with 9 nucleotides matching TRBD2. Germline assignment: CDR1 LGHNA and CDR2 YNFKEQ. CDR3 length equals 16 residues. V lost 4 bases, J lost 7 bases, and 11 bases stayed unmatched. The CDR3 DNA follows: TGTGCCAGCAGCCCCCGGGTAGCGGGAGTTCAGAATGAGCAGTTCTTC. Translating it yields CASSPRVAGVQNEQFF.

This clonotype rates as medium-sized. This chain uses TRBV6-2 or TRBV6-3 with TRBJ1-3; the D is unclear. This CDR3 comprises 15 residues. Trimming removed 7 bases from V and 0 bases from J, with 13 bases in between. The germline V gene encodes CDR1 MNHEY and CDR2 SVGEGT. This CDR3 is CASTRDGASGNTIYF. The CDR3 bases are TGTGCCAGCACCCGAGACGGAGCCTCTGGAAACACCATATATTTT.

At least ten counts were recorded for this clonotype. The V gene is TRBV7-8, the J gene TRBJ2-2; 8 bases are shared with TRBD1. CDR3 length equals 17 residues. V gave up 0 bases and J gave up 3 bases; unmatched junction bases: 6. Germline V gene lookup returns CDR1 SGHVS and CDR2 FQNEAQ. The CDR3 coding sequence is TGTGCCAGCAGCTTAGCAGGCAGGGGGCTACACACCGGGGAGCTGTTTTTT. Translated: CASSLAGRGLHTGELFF.

There are many counts of this clonotype. The chain links TRBV7-2 to TRBJ2-7; weak D call: TRBD2 (6 bases). The CDR3 extends over 15 amino acids. Germline V gives CDR1 SGHTA, CDR2 FQGNSA. The V end lost 5 bases, the J end lost 2 bases, and 16 bases lay between the germline ends. The CDR3 loop is CASSPGSGLTYEQYF. The CDR3 DNA reads as TGTGCCAGCAGCCCGGGGAGCGGGCTCACCTACGAGCAGTACTTC.

The gene calls are TRBV19 and TRBJ2-5, with no clear D. The V gene's germline CDR1 is LNHDA and CDR2 SQIVND (reference sequence). The CDR3 contains 13 residues. Trimming removed 7 bases from V and 0 bases from J, with 9 bases in between. CDR3 amino acids: CASTATDQETQYF. CDR3 nucleotide sequence: TGTGCCAGTACGGCTACCGACCAAGAGACCCAGTACTTC. Complete variable domain (other parts from reference TRBV19 and TRBJ2-5): DGGITQSPKYLFRKEGQNVTLSCEQNLNHDAMYWYRQDPGQGLRLIYYSQIVNDFQKGDIAEGYSVSREKKESFPLTVTSAQKNPTAFYLCASTATDQETQYFGPGTRLLVL.

This clonotype was found a few times. V usage is TRBV5-6 and J usage is TRBJ1-2; TRBD1 agrees at 7 bases. V shed 3 bases, J shed 6 bases, and the junction held 2 bases outside the gene matches. The CDR3 covers 12 residues. Germline values: CDR1 SGHDT, CDR2 YYEEEE. The CDR3 reads CASSWGTDGYTF. The CDR3, as DNA: TGTGCCAGCAGCTGGGGGACAGATGGCTACACCTTC.

This clonotype has at least ten counts. The chain combines TRBV5-6 with TRBJ2-2; possibly TRBD2 for D (6 bases). This CDR3 comprises 17 residues. Trimming took off 5 bases at V and 7 bases at J, with 24 bases between the two ends. Germline CDR1 reads SGHDT; CDR2 reads YYEEEE. Here the CDR3 reads CASSHHGQTSVGGELFF. In DNA form, the CDR3 reads TGTGCCAGCAGTCATCACGGCCAGACTAGTGTTGGCGGGGAGCTGTTTTTT.

This clonotype was recorded at least ten times. This chain joins TRBV7-8 and TRBJ2-5; no firm D call. The CDR3 is 12 amino acids. CDR1 SGHVS and CDR2 FQNEAQ come from the germline V gene. Trimming shortened V by 1 base and J by 5 bases, and 5 bases separated the two germline ends. The CDR3 protein is CASSLESETQYF. The CDR3 DNA sequence: TGTGCCAGCAGCTTAGAGTCGGAGACCCAGTACTTC.

This clonotype appeared many times. This chain connects TRBV7-2 to TRBJ1-6; D unresolved. V was cut by 1 base and J by 8 bases, with 12 bases left in between. CDR1 and CDR2 (germline): SGHTA, FQGNSA. The CDR3 runs 15 residues. The CDR3 here is CASSLEMGSYSPLHF. For the CDR3, the DNA is TGTGCCAGCAGCTTAGAGATGGGTTCCTATTCACCCCTCCACTTT.

In this sample, this clonotype turned up many times. This chain links TRBV7-2 with TRBJ2-1, with 10 positions matching TRBD2. V trimming: 3 bases; J trimming: 3 bases; junction bases outside the gene matches: 5. The CDR3 loop spans 16 amino acids. Germline-derived CDR1 and CDR2 are SGHTA and FQGNSA. CDR3 protein: CASSLASGGNYNEQFF. The CDR3 region has the DNA TGTGCCAGCAGCTTGGCTAGCGGGGGAAACTACAATGAGCAGTTCTTC.

A few counts support this clonotype. The gene calls are TRBV29-1 and TRBJ1-1; D call uncertain. This CDR3 is 12 amino acids long. Deletions cut 3 bases from V and 8 bases from J, with 13 bases between. Germline V gives CDR1 SQVTM, CDR2 ANQGSEA. In DNA form, the CDR3 reads TGCAGCGTTGATAAGCCAGGAACGGAAGCTTTCTTT. Translation: CSVDKPGTEAFF.

V usage is TRBV12-3 or TRBV12-4 and J usage is TRBJ1-2; no clear D. This CDR3 comprises 13 residues. Between the trimmed V and J ends, which lost 5 bases and 3 bases, there was a span of 10 bases. CDR3 sequence: CASSVLPYYGYTF. CDR3 in DNA: TGTGCCAGCAGTGTCCTGCCCTACTATGGCTACACCTTC.

This clonotype showed up many times. The chain recombines TRBV7-2 with TRBJ1-5, with 9 nucleotides matching TRBD1. Germline-derived CDR1 and CDR2 are SGHTA and FQGNSA. The CDR3 totals 16 residues. The junction had 6 bases not matched to a gene; V was cut back by 0 bases and J by 6 bases. CDR3 in DNA: TGTGCCAGCAGCTTAGCCGGGACAGGGCGGGGTCAGCCCCAGCATTTT. This sequence encodes CASSLAGTGRGQPQHF.

In this sample, this clonotype turned up many times. The chain employs TRBV7-3 and TRBJ2-3, with D uncertain. Germline loops: CDR1 SGHTA, CDR2 FQGTGA. Trimming shortened V by 1 base and J by 3 bases, and 11 bases separated the two germline ends. CDR3 size: 15 residues. The CDR3 DNA follows: TGTGCCAGCAGCTTAATGTTCGATCGGACAGATACGCAGTATTTT. This translates into CASSLMFDRTDTQYF.

A few counts support this clonotype. The V call is TRBV5-8, the J call TRBJ2-1, with a tentative D call TRBD1 (6 bases). The germline V and J ends were trimmed by 3 bases and 0 bases, with 10 bases remaining between them. This CDR3 comprises 15 residues. Germline values: CDR1 SGHTS, CDR2 YDEGEE. The CDR3 coding sequence is TGTGCCAGCAGCTCCAGGGGATTCTCCTACAATGAGCAGTTCTTC. Amino acids: CASSSRGFSYNEQFF.

This clonotype was counted many times. V and J are TRBV6-4 and TRBJ2-1; 13 bases align to TRBD2. Germline assignment: CDR1 MRHNA and CDR2 SNTAGT. The V gene end was trimmed by 0 bases and the J gene end by 3 bases; junction bases not matched to a gene: 2. The CDR3 is 17 amino acids. This CDR3 is CASSDSTSGGGYNEQFF. CDR3 DNA sequence: TGTGCCAGCAGTGACTCAACTAGCGGGGGGGGCTACAATGAGCAGTTCTTC.

This clonotype has a count of ten or more. V and J are TRBV7-2 and TRBJ2-5; D unresolved. The length of the CDR3 is 15 residues. Germline values: CDR1 SGHTA, CDR2 FQGNSA. V gave up 1 base and J gave up 5 bases, with 14 bases separating them. Here the CDR3 reads CASSLGGATQETQYF. CDR3 nucleotides: TGTGCCAGCAGCTTAGGTGGAGCTACGCAGGAGACCCAGTACTTC.

This clonotype was seen at least ten times. This chain uses TRBV11-2 with TRBJ2-7, with 7 bases fitting TRBD2. The V segment lost 1 base and the J segment 0 bases; nucleotides outside the gene matches: 3. CDR3 length equals 15 residues. Per the germline V gene, CDR1 is SGHAT and CDR2 is FQNNGV. CDR3 sequence (DNA): TGTGCCAGCAGCTTAGGGCTAGCGGACTCCTACGAGCAGTACTTC. Protein sequence: CASSLGLADSYEQYF.

This clonotype was picked up a small number of times. The chain recombines TRBV9 with TRBJ2-1; D is possibly TRBD2 (7 bases). Germline-derived CDR1 and CDR2 are SGDLS and YYNGEE. V was cut by 4 bases and J by 5 bases, with 19 bases left in between. This CDR3 is 16 amino acids long. This CDR3 reads CASSPGRGGTHNEQFF. CDR3 nucleotide sequence: TGTGCCAGCAGCCCAGGTAGGGGGGGGACCCACAATGAGCAGTTCTTC.

This clonotype turned up a few times. This sequence joins TRBV20-1 and TRBJ2-1; 10 bases match TRBD2. This CDR3 is built from 16 residues. V gave up 2 bases and J gave up 3 bases; unmatched junction bases: 7. Per germline, CDR1 DFQATT and CDR2 SNEGSKA (reference sequence). The CDR3 DNA reads as TGCAGTGCTAGAAGAGCGGGGGGGCGGTTCTACAATGAGCAGTTCTTC. Its protein product is CSARRAGGRFYNEQFF.

This clonotype was detected ten times or more. CDR3 loop: CASSKGGGGETQYF. The DNA for the CDR3 is TGTGCCAGCAGCAAAGGCGGGGGGGGAGAGACCCAGTACTTC. The rearrangement links TRBV7-2 to TRBJ2-5; 9 positions agree with TRBD2. This CDR3 has 14 residues. CDR1 and CDR2 from the germline V gene are SGHTA and FQGNSA. Trimming removed 5 bases from V and 4 bases from J; junction bases left unmatched: 5.

The chain couples TRBV4-2 to TRBJ2-7; tentatively, D is TRBD1 (6 bases). Trimming removed 0 bases from V and 6 bases from J, with 15 bases in between. This CDR3 has 15 residues. Germline CDR1 reads LGHNA; CDR2 reads YNFKEQ. The DNA for the CDR3 is TGTGCCAGCAGCCAAGATCGGGCAGGGGCTCGCGAGCAGTACTTC. This codes for CASSQDRAGAREQYF.

This clonotype was counted many times. The rearrangement joins TRBV7-8 to TRBJ2-1; D is perhaps TRBD2 (6 bases). The CDR3 has 18 amino acids. CDR1 and CDR2 from the germline V gene are SGHVS and FQNEAQ. The V and J ends lost 4 bases and 12 bases respectively, with 31 bases between them. CDR3 sequence: CASSWTESGRRRSGRQFF. CDR3 sequence (DNA): TGTGCCAGCAGCTGGACGGAGAGCGGGCGCCGCAGGTCAGGTAGGCAGTTCTTC.